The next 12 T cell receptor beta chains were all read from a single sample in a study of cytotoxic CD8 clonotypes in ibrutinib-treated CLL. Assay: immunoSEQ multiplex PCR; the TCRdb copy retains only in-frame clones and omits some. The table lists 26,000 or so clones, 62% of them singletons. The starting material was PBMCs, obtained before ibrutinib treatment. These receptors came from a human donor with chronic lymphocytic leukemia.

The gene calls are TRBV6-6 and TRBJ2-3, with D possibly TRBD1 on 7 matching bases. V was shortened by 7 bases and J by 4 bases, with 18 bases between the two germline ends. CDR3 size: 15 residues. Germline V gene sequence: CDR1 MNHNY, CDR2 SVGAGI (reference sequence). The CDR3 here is CASNIYRGGADTQYF. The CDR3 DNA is TGTGCCAGCAACATCTACAGGGGAGGAGCAGATACGCAGTATTTT.

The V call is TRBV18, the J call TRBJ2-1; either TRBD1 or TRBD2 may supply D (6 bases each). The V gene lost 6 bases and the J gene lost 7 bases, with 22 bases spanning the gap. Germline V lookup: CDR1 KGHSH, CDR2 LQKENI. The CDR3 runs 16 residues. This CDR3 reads CASSSRAQPGANEQFF. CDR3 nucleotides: TGTGCCAGCTCGTCACGAGCTCAGCCGGGGGCAAATGAGCAGTTCTTC.

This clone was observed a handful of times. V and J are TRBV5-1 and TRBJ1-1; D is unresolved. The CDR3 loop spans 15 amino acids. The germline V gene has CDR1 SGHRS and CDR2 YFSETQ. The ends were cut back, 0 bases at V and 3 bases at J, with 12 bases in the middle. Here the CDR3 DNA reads TGCGCCAGCAGCTTGGAGCCCAGGCCGGACACTGAAGCTTTCTTT. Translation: CASSLEPRPDTEAFF.

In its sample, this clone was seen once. The CDR3 region has the DNA TGTGCCAGCAGCGTAGAACAGGCTAGCGGGGGACGCGATACGCAGTATTTT. Translated, it gives CASSVEQASGGRDTQYF. V and J are TRBV9 and TRBJ2-3; the match to TRBD2 covers 10 bases. The germline V gene has CDR1 SGDLS and CDR2 YYNGEE. There are 17 residues in the CDR3. Unmatched junction bases numbered 10, after V lost 0 bases and J lost 6 bases.

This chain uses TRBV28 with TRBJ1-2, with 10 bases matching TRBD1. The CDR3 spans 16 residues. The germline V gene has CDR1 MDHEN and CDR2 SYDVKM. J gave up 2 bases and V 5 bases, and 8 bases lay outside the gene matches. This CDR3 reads CASSPPTGGFNYGYTF. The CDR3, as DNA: TGTGCCAGCAGTCCACCGACAGGGGGCTTCAACTATGGCTACACCTTC.

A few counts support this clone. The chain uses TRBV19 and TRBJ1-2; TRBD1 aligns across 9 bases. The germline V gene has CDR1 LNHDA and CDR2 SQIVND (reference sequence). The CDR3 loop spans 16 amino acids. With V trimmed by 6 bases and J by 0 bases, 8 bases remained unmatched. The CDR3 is CASSLGQGMTNYGYTF. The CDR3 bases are TGTGCCAGTAGCCTGGGACAGGGAATGACTAACTATGGCTACACCTTC.

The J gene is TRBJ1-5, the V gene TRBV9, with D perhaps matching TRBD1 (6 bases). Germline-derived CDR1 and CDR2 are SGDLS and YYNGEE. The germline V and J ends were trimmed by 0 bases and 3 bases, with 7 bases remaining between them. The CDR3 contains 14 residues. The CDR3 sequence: CASSVGDTNQPQHF. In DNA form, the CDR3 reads TGTGCCAGCAGCGTAGGGGACACCAATCAGCCCCAGCATTTT. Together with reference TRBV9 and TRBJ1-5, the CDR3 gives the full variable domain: DSGVTQTPKHLITATGQRVTLRCSPRSGDLSVYWYQQSLDQGLQFLIQYYNGEERAKGNILERFSAQQFPDLHSELNLSSLELGDSALYFCASSVGDTNQPQHFGDGTRLSIL.

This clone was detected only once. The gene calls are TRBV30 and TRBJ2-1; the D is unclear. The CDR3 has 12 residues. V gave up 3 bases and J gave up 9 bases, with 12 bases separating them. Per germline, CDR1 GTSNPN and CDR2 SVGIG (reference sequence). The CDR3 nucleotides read TGTGCCTGGAGCGGGCGTCAGGCTGAGCAGTTCTTC. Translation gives CAWSGRQAEQFF.

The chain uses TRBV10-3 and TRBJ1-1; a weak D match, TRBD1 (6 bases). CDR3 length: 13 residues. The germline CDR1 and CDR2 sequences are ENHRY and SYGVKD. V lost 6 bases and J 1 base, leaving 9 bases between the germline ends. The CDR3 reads CAIRLDRNTEAFF. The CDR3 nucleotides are TGTGCCATCAGGTTGGACAGGAACACTGAAGCTTTCTTT.

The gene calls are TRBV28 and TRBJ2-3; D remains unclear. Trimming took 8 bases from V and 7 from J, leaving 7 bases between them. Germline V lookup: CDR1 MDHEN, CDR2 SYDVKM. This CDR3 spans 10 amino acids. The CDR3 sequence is CASGWNTQYF. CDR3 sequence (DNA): TGTGCCAGCGGTTGGAATACGCAGTATTTT. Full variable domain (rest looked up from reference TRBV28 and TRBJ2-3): DVKVTQSSRYLVKRTGEKVFLECVQDMDHENMFWYRQDPGLGLRLIYFSYDVKMKEKGDIPEGYSVSREKKERFSLILESASTNQTSMYLCASGWNTQYFGPGTRLTVL.

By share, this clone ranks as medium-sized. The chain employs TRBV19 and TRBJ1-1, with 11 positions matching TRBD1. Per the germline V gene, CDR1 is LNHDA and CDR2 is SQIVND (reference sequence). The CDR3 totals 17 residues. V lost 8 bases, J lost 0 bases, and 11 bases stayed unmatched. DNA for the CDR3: TGTGCCAGTCGTCCGAGGGACAGGGGGGAGGTGAACACTGAAGCTTTCTTT. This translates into CASRPRDRGEVNTEAFF.

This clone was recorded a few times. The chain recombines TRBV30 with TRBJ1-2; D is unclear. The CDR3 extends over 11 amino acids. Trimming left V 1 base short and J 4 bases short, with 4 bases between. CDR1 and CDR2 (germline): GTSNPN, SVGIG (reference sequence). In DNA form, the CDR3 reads TGTGCCTGGAGTGCTGTCTATGGCTACACCTTC. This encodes CAWSAVYGYTF.